This T cell receptor (beta chain) was observed in a study of CD8+CD57+ T cells in acquired aplastic anemia. TCR beta VDJ combinations and CDR3 sequences were profiled from genomic DNA. TCRdb analysed the reads with MiXCR anew, one entry per CDR3 protein. The sample shows approximately 470,000 distinct CDR3 sequences, 25% to 40% of them seen only once. Selection for sequencing was limited to patients who had shown CD8+CD57+ cell expansion by flow cytometry. This clonotype was seen repeatedly, ten times or more. The germline V gene encodes CDR1 SQVTM and CDR2 ANQGSEA. Trimming left V 7 bases short and J 4 bases short, with 14 bases between. This CDR3 spans 12 amino acids.

This receptor was obtained from a human donor with aplastic anemia. The sequenced material came from sorted CD4+, CD8+, or CD8+CD57+ T cells (not recorded which) from PBMCs. The chain joins TRBV29-1 to TRBJ2-7; weak D call: TRBD1 (5 bases). CDR3 sequence reads: CSASGLSYEQYF. CDR3 nucleotides: TGCAGCGCTTCAGGGTTGTCATACGAGCAGTACTTC.